The 8 T cell receptor beta chains in this list originate from one sample, sequenced in a study of blood T cell repertoires in COVID-19. Profiled with immunoSEQ multiplex PCR; TCRdb holds only in-frame clones, not every one. The table records a few hundred thousand clones, roughly 87% of them present only once. Sequencing input: PBMCs or T cells enriched from blood (not recorded which). Receptor source: a woman aged 25 to 45 who had recovered from COVID-19.

This clone was observed once. V and J are TRBV28 and TRBJ1-3, with 11 bases lining up with TRBD1. CDR1 is MDHEN, CDR2 SYDVKM, per germline. CDR3 length: 15 residues. Germline trimming cut 5 bases from V and 1 base from J; bases unmatched to any gene: 1. CDR3 DNA sequence: TGTGCCAGCAGTGGGGACAGGGGGTCTGGAAACACCATATATTTT. Its translation: CASSGDRGSGNTIYF.

This chain uses TRBV4-1 with TRBJ2-7; 9 nucleotides line up with TRBD2. V shed 1 base, J shed 6 bases, and the junction held 7 bases outside the gene matches. Germline V gives CDR1 MGHRA, CDR2 YSYEKL. The CDR3 has 15 residues. CDR3 region: CASSQAGSGSSEQYF. CDR3 bases: TGCGCCAGCAGCCAAGCGGGTAGCGGGAGTAGCGAGCAGTACTTC.

The chain combines TRBV13 with TRBJ2-7, with D perhaps TRBD1 (7 bases). Germline values: CDR1 PRHDT, CDR2 FYEKMQ (reference sequence). CDR3 length: 13 amino acids. V gave up 5 bases and J gave up 4 bases, with 12 bases separating them. The CDR3 is CASSQQGRYEQYF. In DNA, the CDR3 is TGTGCCAGCAGCCAACAGGGGAGGTACGAGCAGTACTTC.

The chain combines TRBV27 with TRBJ2-7; 13 nucleotides agree with TRBD2. The germline CDR1 and CDR2 sequences are MNHEY and SMNVEV (reference sequence). V lost 3 bases to trimming and J lost 4 bases; unmatched junction nucleotides: 6. The CDR3 runs to 16 residues. CDR3 residues: CASSFSGLAGWYEQYF. The CDR3 DNA reads TGTGCCAGCAGTTTTTCGGGACTAGCGGGATGGTACGAGCAGTACTTC.

This rearrangement joins TRBV5-5 to TRBJ1-6; TRBD1 matches at 9 bases. The CDR3 covers 16 residues. Germline-derived CDR1 and CDR2 are SGHKS and YYEKEE (reference sequence). V was pared by 4 bases and J by 8 bases, with 10 bases of the junction left unmatched. The CDR3 protein is CASSLSTGGVYSPLHF. Written as DNA, the CDR3 is TGTGCCAGCAGCCTATCTACAGGGGGCGTATATTCACCCCTCCACTTT.

The V call is TRBV28, the J call TRBJ1-3; 9 positions match TRBD1. V lost 10 bases to trimming and J lost 2 bases; unmatched junction nucleotides: 6. In germline, CDR1 is MDHEN, CDR2 SYDVKM. The CDR3 is made up of 14 amino acids. In DNA, the CDR3 is TGTGCCACGGGGACAGGGAACACTGGAAACACCATATATTTT. It is translated as CATGTGNTGNTIYF.

The rearrangement joins TRBV2 to TRBJ2-1; D gene unclear. The CDR3 is 12 residues long. Looked up from germline, CDR1 is SNHLY and CDR2 is FYNNEI. V lost 8 bases, J lost 1 base, and 6 bases lay in between. DNA of the CDR3: TGTGCCAGCCAGGTTTCCTACAATGAGCAGTTCTTC. Translating it yields CASQVSYNEQFF.

This rearrangement joins TRBV4-1 to TRBJ1-4; D possibly corresponds to TRBD1 (5 bases). This CDR3 is 16 amino acids long. The germline V and J ends were trimmed by 1 base and 4 bases, with 13 bases remaining between them. Germline-derived CDR1 and CDR2 are MGHRA and YSYEKL. The CDR3 here is CASSQGRAGDNEKLFF. In DNA, the CDR3 is TGCGCCAGCAGCCAAGGCAGGGCGGGGGATAATGAAAAACTGTTTTTT.